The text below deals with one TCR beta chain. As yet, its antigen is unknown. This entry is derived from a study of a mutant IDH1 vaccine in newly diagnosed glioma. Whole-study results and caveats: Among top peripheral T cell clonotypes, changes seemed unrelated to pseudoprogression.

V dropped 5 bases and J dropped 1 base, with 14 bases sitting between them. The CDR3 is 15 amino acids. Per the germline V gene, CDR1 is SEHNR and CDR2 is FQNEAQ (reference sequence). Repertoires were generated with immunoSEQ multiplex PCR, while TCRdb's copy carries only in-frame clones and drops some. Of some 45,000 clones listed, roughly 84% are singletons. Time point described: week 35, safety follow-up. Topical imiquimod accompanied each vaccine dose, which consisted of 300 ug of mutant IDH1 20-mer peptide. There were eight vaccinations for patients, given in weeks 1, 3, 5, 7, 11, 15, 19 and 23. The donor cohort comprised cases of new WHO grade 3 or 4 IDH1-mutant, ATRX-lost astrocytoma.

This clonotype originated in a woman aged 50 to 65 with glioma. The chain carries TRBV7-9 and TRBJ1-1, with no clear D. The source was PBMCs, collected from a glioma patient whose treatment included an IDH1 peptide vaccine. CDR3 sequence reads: CASSHTGIGNTEAFF. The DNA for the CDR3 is TGTGCCAGCAGCCACACGGGGATTGGGAACACTGAAGCTTTCTTT.